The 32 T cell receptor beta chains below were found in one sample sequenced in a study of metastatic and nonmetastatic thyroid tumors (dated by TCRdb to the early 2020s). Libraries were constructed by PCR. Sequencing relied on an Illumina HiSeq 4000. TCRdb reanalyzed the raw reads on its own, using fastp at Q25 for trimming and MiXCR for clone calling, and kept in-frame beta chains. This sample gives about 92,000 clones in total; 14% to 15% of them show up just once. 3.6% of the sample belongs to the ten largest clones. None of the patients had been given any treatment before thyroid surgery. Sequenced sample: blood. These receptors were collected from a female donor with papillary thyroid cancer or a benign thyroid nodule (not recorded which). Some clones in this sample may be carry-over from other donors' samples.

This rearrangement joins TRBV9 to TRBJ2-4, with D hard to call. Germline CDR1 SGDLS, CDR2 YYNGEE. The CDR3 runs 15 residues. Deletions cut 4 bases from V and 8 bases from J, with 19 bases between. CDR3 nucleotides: TGTGCCAGCAGCCCCTCCGACATGGTAATAGACATTCAGTACTTC. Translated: CASSPSDMVIDIQYF.

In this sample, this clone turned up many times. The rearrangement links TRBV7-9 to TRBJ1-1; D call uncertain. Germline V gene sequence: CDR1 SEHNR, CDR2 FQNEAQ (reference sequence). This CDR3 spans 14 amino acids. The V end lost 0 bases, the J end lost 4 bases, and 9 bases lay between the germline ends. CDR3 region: CASSLAGVRTEAFF. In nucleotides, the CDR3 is TGTGCCAGCAGCTTAGCTGGGGTTCGCACTGAAGCTTTCTTT.

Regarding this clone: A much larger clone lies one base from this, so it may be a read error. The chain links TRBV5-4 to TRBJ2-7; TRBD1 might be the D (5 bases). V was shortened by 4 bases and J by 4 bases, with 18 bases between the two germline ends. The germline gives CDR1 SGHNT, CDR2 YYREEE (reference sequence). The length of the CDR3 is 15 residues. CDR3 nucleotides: TGTGCCAGCAGCCCCGACCCGGGCAGGGTTTACGAGCAGTACTTC. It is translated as CASSPDPGRVYEQYF. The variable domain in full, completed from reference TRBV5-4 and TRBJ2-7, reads ETGVTQSPTHLIKTRGQQVTLRCSSQSGHNTVSWYQQALGQGPQFIFQYYREEENGRGNFPPRFSGLQFPNYSSELNVNALELDDSALYLCASSPDPGRVYEQYFGPGTRLTVT.

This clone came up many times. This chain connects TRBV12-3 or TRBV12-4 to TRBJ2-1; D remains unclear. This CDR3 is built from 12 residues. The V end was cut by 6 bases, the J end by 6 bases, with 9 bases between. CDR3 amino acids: CASSPFGNEQFF. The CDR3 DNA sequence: TGTGCCAGCAGCCCGTTCGGCAATGAGCAGTTCTTC.

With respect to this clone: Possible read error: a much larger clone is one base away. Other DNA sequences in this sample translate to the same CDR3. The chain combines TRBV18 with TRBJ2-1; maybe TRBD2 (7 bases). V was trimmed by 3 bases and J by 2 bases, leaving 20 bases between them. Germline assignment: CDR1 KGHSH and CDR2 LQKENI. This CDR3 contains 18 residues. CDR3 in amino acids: CASSPPALAGATYNEQFF. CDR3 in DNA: TGTGCCAGCTCACCTCCCGCACTTGCGGGGGCTACCTACAATGAGCAGTTCTTC.

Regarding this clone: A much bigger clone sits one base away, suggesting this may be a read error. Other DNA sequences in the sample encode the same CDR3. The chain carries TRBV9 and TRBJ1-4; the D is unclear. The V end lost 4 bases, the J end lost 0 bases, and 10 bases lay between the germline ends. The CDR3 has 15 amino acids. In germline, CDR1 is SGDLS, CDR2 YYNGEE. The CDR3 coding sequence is TGTGCCAGCAGCTCGAGTGGAGCAACTAATGAAAAACTGTTTTTT. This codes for CASSSSGATNEKLFF.

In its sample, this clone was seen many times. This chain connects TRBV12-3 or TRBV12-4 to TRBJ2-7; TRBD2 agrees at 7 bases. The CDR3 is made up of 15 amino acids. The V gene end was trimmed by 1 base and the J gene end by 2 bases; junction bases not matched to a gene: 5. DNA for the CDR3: TGTGCCAGCAGTTTAGTGTCGGGGGGAACCTACGAGCAGTACTTC. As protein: CASSLVSGGTYEQYF.

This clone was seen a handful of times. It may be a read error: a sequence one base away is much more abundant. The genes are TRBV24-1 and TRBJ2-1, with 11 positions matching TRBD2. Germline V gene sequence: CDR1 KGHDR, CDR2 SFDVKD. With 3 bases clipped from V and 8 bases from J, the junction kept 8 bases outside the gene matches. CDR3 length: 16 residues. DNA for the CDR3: TGTGCCACCAGTGATACCGCTAGCGGGGGGATCGATGAGCAGTTCTTC. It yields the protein CATSDTASGGIDEQFF.

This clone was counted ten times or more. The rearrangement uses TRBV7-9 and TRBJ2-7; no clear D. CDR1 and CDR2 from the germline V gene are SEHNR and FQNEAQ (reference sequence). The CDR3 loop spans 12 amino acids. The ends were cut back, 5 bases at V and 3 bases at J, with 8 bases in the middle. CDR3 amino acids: CASSQESYEQYF. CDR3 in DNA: TGTGCCAGCAGCCAAGAAAGCTACGAGCAGTACTTC.

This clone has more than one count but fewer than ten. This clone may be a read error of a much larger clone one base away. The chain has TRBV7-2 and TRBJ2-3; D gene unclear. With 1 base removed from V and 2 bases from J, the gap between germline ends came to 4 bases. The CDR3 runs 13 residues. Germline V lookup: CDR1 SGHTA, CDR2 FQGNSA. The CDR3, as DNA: TGTGCCAGCAGCTTAGGGTACACAGATACGCAGTATTTT. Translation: CASSLGYTDTQYF.

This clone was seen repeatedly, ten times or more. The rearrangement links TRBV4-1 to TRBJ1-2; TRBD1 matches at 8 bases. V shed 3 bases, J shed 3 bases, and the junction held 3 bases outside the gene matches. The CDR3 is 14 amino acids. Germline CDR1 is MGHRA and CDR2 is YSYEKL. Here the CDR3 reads CASSHPTGDYGYTF. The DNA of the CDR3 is TGCGCCAGCAGCCACCCGACAGGGGACTATGGCTACACCTTC.

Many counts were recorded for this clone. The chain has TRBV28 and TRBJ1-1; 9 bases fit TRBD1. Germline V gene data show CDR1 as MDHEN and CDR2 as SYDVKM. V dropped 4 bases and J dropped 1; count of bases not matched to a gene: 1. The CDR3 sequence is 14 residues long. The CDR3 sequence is CASSSGQGNTEAFF. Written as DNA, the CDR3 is TGTGCCAGCAGTTCGGGACAGGGGAACACTGAAGCTTTCTTT.

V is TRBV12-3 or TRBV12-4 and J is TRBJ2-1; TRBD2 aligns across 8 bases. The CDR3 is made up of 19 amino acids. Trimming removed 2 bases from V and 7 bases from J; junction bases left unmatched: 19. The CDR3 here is CASSLRGLAGRSTGNEQFF. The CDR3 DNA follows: TGTGCCAGCAGTTTAAGGGGCCTAGCGGGCCGCTCTACGGGGAATGAGCAGTTCTTC.

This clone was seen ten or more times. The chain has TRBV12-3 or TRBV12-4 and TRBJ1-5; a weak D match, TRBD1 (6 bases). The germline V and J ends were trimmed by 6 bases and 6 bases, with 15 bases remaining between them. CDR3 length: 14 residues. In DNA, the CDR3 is TGTGCCAGCAGGAAAAACAGGGAGGGTCAGCCCCAGCATTTT. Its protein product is CASRKNREGQPQHF.

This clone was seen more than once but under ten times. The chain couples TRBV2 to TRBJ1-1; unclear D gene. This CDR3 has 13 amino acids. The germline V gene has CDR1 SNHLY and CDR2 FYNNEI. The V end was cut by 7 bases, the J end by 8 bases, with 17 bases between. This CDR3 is CASKGRMSTEAFF. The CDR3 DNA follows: TGTGCCAGCAAAGGCCGCATGAGCACCGAAGCTTTCTTT.

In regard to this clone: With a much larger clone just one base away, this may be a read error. Here the CDR3 reads CASSRQGGDGYTF. The CDR3 DNA reads as TGTGCCAGCAGTAGACAGGGGGGGGATGGCTACACCTTC. This chain uses TRBV2 with TRBJ1-2; 9 nucleotides match TRBD1. Germline loops: CDR1 SNHLY, CDR2 FYNNEI. The V gene end was trimmed by 5 bases and the J gene end by 6 bases; junction bases not matched to a gene: 4. CDR3 length equals 13 residues.

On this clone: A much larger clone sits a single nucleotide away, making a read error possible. Here the CDR3 reads CASSQVSVAPLIDTQYF. The CDR3 nucleotides are TGTGCCAGCAGCCAGGTATCGGTGGCCCCCCTCATTGATACGCAGTATTTT. The V call is TRBV4-2, the J call TRBJ2-3; D is ambiguous. CDR1 is LGHNA, CDR2 YNFKEQ, per germline. The CDR3 covers 17 residues. V was pared by 3 bases and J by 6 bases, with 22 bases between.

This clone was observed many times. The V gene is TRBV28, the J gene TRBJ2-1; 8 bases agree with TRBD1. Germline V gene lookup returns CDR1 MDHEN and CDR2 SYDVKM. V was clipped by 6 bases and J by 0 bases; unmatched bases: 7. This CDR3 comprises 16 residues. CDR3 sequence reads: CASSWTGKSSYNEQFF. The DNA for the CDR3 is TGTGCCAGCAGCTGGACAGGGAAGAGCTCCTACAATGAGCAGTTCTTC.

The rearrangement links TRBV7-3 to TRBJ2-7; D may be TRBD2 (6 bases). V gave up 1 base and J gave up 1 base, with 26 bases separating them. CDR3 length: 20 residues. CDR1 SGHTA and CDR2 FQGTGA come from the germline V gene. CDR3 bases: TGTGCCAGCAGCTTAAGGGTGGGAGGAGTAGGACTTACGGGTTCCTACGAGCAGTACTTC. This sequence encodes CASSLRVGGVGLTGSYEQYF.

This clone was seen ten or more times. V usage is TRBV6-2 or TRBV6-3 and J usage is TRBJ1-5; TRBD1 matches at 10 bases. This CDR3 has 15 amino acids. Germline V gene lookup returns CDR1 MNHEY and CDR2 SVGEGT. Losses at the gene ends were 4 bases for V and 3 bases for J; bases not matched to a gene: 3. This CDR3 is CASSSGTGDNQPQHF. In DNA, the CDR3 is TGTGCCAGCAGTTCCGGGACAGGGGACAATCAGCCCCAGCATTTT.

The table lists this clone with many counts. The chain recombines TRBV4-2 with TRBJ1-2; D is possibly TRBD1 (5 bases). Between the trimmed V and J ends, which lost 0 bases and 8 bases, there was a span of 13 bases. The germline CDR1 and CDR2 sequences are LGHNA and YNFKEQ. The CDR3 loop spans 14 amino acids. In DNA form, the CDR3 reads TGTGCCAGCAGCCAAGAGGTTTCGGGGGAGGGCTACACCTTC. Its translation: CASSQEVSGEGYTF.

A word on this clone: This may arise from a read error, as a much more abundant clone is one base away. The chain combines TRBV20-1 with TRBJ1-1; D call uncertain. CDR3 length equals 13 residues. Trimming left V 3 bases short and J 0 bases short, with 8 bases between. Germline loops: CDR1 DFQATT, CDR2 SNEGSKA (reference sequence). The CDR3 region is CSASYNMNTEAFF. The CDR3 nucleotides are TGCAGTGCTAGTTACAATATGAACACTGAAGCTTTCTTT.

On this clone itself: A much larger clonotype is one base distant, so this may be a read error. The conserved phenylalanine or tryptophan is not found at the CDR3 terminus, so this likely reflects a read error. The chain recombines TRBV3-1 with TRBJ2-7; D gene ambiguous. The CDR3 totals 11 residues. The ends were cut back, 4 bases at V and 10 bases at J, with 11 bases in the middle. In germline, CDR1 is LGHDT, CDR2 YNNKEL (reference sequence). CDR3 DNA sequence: TGTGCCAGCAGCCGTGACCTCACCCAGTACTCC. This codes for CASSRDLTQYS.

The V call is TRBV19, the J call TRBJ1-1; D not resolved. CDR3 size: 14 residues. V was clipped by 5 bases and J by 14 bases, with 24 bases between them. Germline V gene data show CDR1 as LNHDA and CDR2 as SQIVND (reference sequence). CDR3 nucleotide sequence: TGTGCCAGTAGTCTCTTCTCAGAGAACACTGAATCCTTCTTT. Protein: CASSLFSENTESFF.

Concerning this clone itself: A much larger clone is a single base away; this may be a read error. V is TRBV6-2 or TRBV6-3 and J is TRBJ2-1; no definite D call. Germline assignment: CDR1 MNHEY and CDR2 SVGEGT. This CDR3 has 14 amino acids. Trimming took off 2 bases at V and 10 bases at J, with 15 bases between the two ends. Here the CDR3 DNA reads TGTGCCAGCAGTTACGGATTATCCCTTGGGGAGCAGTTCTTC. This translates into CASSYGLSLGEQFF.

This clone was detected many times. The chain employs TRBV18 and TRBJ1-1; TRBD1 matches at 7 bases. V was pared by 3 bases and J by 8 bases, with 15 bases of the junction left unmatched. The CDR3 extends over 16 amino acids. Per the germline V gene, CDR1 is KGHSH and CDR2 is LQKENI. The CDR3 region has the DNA TGTGCCAGCTCACCCATGACAGGGTCTTGGTTGGCGGAAGCTTTCTTT. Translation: CASSPMTGSWLAEAFF. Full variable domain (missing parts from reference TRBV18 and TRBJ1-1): NAGVMQNPRHLVRRRGQEARLRCSPMKGHSHVYWYRQLPEEGLKFMVYLQKENIIDESGMPKERFSAEFPKEGPSILRIQQVVRGDSAAYFCASSPMTGSWLAEAFFGQGTRLTVV.

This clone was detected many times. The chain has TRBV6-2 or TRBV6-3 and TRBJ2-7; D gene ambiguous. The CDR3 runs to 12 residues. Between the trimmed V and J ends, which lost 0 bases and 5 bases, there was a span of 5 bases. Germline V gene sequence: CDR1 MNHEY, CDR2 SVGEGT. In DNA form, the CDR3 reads TGTGCCAGCAGTTACTCGATCCACGAGCAGTACTTC. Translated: CASSYSIHEQYF.

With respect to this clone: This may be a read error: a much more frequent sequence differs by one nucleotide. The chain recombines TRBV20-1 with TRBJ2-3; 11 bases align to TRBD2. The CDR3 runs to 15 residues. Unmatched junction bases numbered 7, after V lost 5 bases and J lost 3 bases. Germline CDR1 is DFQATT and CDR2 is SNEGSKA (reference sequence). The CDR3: CSAALAGGRTDTQYF. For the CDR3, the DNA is TGCAGTGCTGCTCTAGCGGGGGGTAGAACAGATACGCAGTATTTT.

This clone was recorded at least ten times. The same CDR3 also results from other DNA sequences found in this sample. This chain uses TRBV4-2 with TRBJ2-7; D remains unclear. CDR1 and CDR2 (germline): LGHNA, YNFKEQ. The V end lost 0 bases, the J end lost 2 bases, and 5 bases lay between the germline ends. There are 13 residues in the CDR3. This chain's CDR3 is CASSQEPAYEQYF. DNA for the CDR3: TGTGCCAGCAGCCAAGAGCCAGCCTACGAGCAGTACTTC.

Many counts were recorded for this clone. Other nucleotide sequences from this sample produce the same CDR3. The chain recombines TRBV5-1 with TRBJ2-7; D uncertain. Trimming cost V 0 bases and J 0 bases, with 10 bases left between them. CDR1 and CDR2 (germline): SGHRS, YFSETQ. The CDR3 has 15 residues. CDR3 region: CASSLDSPSSYEQYF. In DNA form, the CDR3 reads TGCGCCAGCAGCTTGGATTCCCCAAGCTCCTACGAGCAGTACTTC.

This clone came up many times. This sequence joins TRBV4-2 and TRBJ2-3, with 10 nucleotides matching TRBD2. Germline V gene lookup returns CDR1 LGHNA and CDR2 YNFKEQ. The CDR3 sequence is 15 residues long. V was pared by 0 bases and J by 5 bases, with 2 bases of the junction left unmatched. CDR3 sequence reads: CASSQEASGGDTQYF. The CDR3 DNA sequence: TGTGCCAGCAGCCAAGAGGCTAGCGGGGGAGATACGCAGTATTTT.

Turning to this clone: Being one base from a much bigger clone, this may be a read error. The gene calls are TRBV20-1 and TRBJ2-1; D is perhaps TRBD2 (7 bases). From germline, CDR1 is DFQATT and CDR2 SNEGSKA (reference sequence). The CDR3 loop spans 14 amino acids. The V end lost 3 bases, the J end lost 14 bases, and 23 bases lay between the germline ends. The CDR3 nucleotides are TGCAGTGCTAGCGTGGCGGGGGCTATTGGGGAGAAGTTCTTC. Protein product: CSASVAGAIGEKFF.